This T cell receptor beta chain stems from a study of T-cell reconstitution after alpha-beta-depleted transplantation in children. V lost 5 bases, J lost 8 bases, and 8 bases stayed unmatched. In germline, CDR1 is DFQATT, CDR2 SNEGSKA (reference sequence). There are 12 residues in the CDR3. In this sample, this clonotype turned up a few times. Preparation of the TCRbeta library involved a method that used unique molecular identifiers. TCRdb fed the PCR reads into MiXCR, producing one record per CDR3 protein. The profile shows around 680,000 distinct CDR3 sequences, approximately 15% of them singletons.

This clonotype was sampled from a human donor who donated a stem cell graft to a child with acute myeloid leukemia. The V and J genes are TRBV20-1 and TRBJ1-1; TRBD1 matches at 7 bases. Sample: PBMCs from the stem cell graft donor, taken from the stem cell graft. CDR3 nucleotides: TGCAGTGCTTCTAAGACAGGGCTAGAAGCTTTCTTT. Residues: CSASKTGLEAFF.